Listed here are 17 T cell receptor beta chains from one sample, sequenced in a study of T-cell memory formation after mild COVID-19. TCRdb redid the calling of the 5' RACE reads with MiXCR, one entry per CDR3 protein. This table has 300,000 to 400,000 distinct CDR3 sequences, around 15% appearing once. Sample: PBMCs or a T cell subset sorted from them (not recorded which). The receptors shown here come from a man aged 18 to 29 who had mild COVID-19 (a few samples of this study predate the infection). Cell type and time point are not known.

This sequence joins TRBV11-2 and TRBJ2-7; no firm D call. Germline assignment: CDR1 SGHAT and CDR2 FQNNGV. The CDR3 runs to 14 residues. V was clipped by 7 bases and J by 2 bases, with 15 bases between them. As DNA, the CDR3 is TGTGCCAGCACCCCCCTCCCTAGTCCCTACGAGCAGTACTTC. This encodes CASTPLPSPYEQYF.

V and J are TRBV9 and TRBJ1-5; unclear D gene. This CDR3 has 14 amino acids. Per the germline V gene, CDR1 is SGDLS and CDR2 is YYNGEE. V lost 4 bases and J 1 base, leaving 9 bases between the germline ends. The CDR3 loop reads CASSREGSNQPQHF. For the CDR3, the DNA is TGTGCCAGCAGCCGAGAAGGGAGCAATCAGCCCCAGCATTTT.

This clonotype occurred many times. The chain recombines TRBV4-1 with TRBJ2-1; no clear D gene. V lost 4 bases to trimming and J lost 7 bases, with 8 bases between them. The V gene's germline CDR1 is MGHRA and CDR2 YSYEKL. This CDR3 spans 12 amino acids. In DNA, the CDR3 is TGCGCCAGCAGCCGTTCGTGGAATGAGCAGTTCTTC. Its translation: CASSRSWNEQFF.

This clonotype was seen a few times. This rearrangement joins TRBV5-4 to TRBJ2-3; 12 positions match TRBD2. Germline lookup yields CDR1 SGHNT and CDR2 YYREEE (reference sequence). The CDR3 contains 17 residues. With 0 bases clipped from V and 6 bases from J, the junction kept 8 bases outside the gene matches. CDR3 nucleotide sequence: TGTGCCAGCAGCTTGGTCCCTAGCGGGGGGGCTGGGGATACGCAGTATTTT. It specifies CASSLVPSGGAGDTQYF. Full variable domain (missing parts from reference TRBV5-4 and TRBJ2-3): ETGVTQSPTHLIKTRGQQVTLRCSSQSGHNTVSWYQQALGQGPQFIFQYYREEENGRGNFPPRFSGLQFPNYSSELNVNALELDDSALYLCASSLVPSGGAGDTQYFGPGTRLTVL.

This clonotype was observed many times. The chain links TRBV6-5 to TRBJ2-5, with D unclear. CDR1 is MNHEY and CDR2 is SVGAGI in the germline V gene. The CDR3 has 13 amino acids. Trimming stripped 3 bases from V and 5 bases from J, with 10 bases between. The CDR3 loop is CASSYPATETQYF. The CDR3 coding sequence is TGTGCCAGCAGTTATCCAGCGACGGAGACCCAGTACTTC.

The genes are TRBV6-5 and TRBJ2-3; a possible D gene is TRBD2 (5 bases). The CDR3 loop spans 15 amino acids. Trimming took 2 bases from V and 2 from J, leaving 11 bases between them. Germline values: CDR1 MNHEY, CDR2 SVGAGI. In nucleotides, the CDR3 is TGTGCCAGCAGTTACGAGGGTTTTTCCACAGATACGCAGTATTTT. Translated: CASSYEGFSTDTQYF.

V usage is TRBV6-5 and J usage is TRBJ2-7, with D maybe TRBD2 (6 bases). The CDR3 spans 14 residues. The V gene's germline CDR1 is MNHEY and CDR2 SVGAGI. V lost 0 bases and J lost 5, with 11 bases in between. In nucleotides, the CDR3 is TGTGCCAGCAGTTACTCCAGGGAGGTTGACGAGCAGTACTTC. Its translation: CASSYSREVDEQYF.

The rearrangement links TRBV3-1 to TRBJ1-5, with D uncertain. Trimming took 0 bases from V and 9 from J, leaving 12 bases between them. In germline, CDR1 is LGHDT, CDR2 YNNKEL (reference sequence). The CDR3 is 14 amino acids. The CDR3 nucleotides read TGTGCCAGCAGCCAAGATAAGGGATACGGGCCCCAGCATTTT. This codes for CASSQDKGYGPQHF.

This clonotype was counted only a few times. The V call is TRBV7-6, the J call TRBJ1-2; D is possibly TRBD1 (5 bases). Germline V lookup: CDR1 SGHVS, CDR2 FNYEAQ. Between the trimmed V and J ends, which lost 1 base and 8 bases, there was a span of 11 bases. The CDR3 loop spans 13 amino acids. DNA of the CDR3: TGTGCCAGCAGCTTAGATCAGGGAGGCGGCTACACCTTC. Amino acid sequence: CASSLDQGGGYTF. The full variable domain, its missing parts supplied by reference TRBV7-6 and TRBJ1-2, is GAGVSQSPRYKVTKRGQDVALRCDPISGHVSLYWYRQALGQGPEFLTYFNYEAQQDKSGLPNDRFSAERPEGSISTLTIQRTEQRDSAMYRCASSLDQGGGYTFGSGTRLTVV.

This clonotype was detected a few times. V gene TRBV7-3 combines with J gene TRBJ2-3; 9 nucleotides agree with TRBD1. J gave up 5 bases and V 5 bases, and 8 bases lay outside the gene matches. The CDR3 loop spans 15 amino acids. Germline loops: CDR1 SGHTA, CDR2 FQGTGA. CDR3 region: CASSLGTGRRDTQYF. CDR3 nucleotide sequence: TGTGCCAGCAGCCTCGGGACAGGGCGCAGAGATACGCAGTATTTT.

This clonotype was detected ten times or more. This chain uses TRBV12-3 or TRBV12-4 with TRBJ2-5, with D hard to call. The V end was cut by 5 bases, the J end by 2 bases, with 12 bases between. The length of the CDR3 is 14 residues. The DNA of the CDR3 is TGTGCCAGCAGTCTACCCAGAACGCAAGAGACCCAGTACTTC. It translates to CASSLPRTQETQYF.

CDR3: CSAIVTVPDTQYF. The DNA for the CDR3 is TGCAGTGCCATCGTGACCGTCCCCGATACGCAGTATTTT. The chain joins TRBV20-1 to TRBJ2-3; D remains unclear. V lost 6 bases and J 6 bases, leaving 16 bases between the germline ends. This CDR3 contains 13 residues. CDR1 is DFQATT, CDR2 SNEGSKA, per germline (reference sequence).

In its sample, this clonotype was seen a few times. J is TRBJ1-2 and V is TRBV5-1; TRBD1 agrees at 7 bases. Germline V lookup: CDR1 SGHRS, CDR2 YFSETQ. Trimming removed 0 bases from V and 5 bases from J; junction bases left unmatched: 10. The CDR3 spans 16 residues. CDR3 amino acids: CASSLASTGTVYGYTF. The CDR3, as DNA: TGCGCCAGCAGCTTGGCCTCGACCGGGACAGTTTATGGCTACACCTTC.

The CDR3 loop reads CASELSSGSTEAFF. Written as DNA, the CDR3 is TGCGCCAGCGAGCTGAGTTCAGGTTCCACTGAAGCTTTCTTT. The chain combines TRBV5-1 with TRBJ1-1; D gene uncertain. Between the trimmed V and J ends, which lost 7 bases and 4 bases, there was a span of 17 bases. This CDR3 spans 14 amino acids. The germline V gene encodes CDR1 SGHRS and CDR2 YFSETQ.

This clonotype was seen repeatedly, ten times or more. V is TRBV7-9 and J is TRBJ1-1; D gene ambiguous. This CDR3 region has 13 residues. The V and J ends lost 1 base and 0 bases respectively, with 3 bases between them. Germline V gene data show CDR1 as SEHNR and CDR2 as FQNEAQ (reference sequence). Here the CDR3 DNA reads TGTGCCAGCAGCTTAGTGTTGAACACTGAAGCTTTCTTT. Translation: CASSLVLNTEAFF.

V and J are TRBV7-2 and TRBJ2-1; D call uncertain. The CDR3 is 14 residues long. Trimming removed 3 bases at V and 4 bases at J, with 10 bases between. CDR1 and CDR2 (germline): SGHTA, FQGNSA. CDR3 sequence (DNA): TGTGCCAGCAGCTTTCCGCAGATATACAATGAGCAGTTCTTC. The encoded protein is CASSFPQIYNEQFF.

The chain is built from TRBV5-1 and TRBJ2-1; D not resolved. The V and J ends lost 0 bases and 7 bases respectively, with 17 bases between them. CDR1 and CDR2 from the germline V gene are SGHRS and YFSETQ. The length of the CDR3 is 16 residues. The CDR3 DNA is TGCGCCAGCAGCTTGGGATCGGACCCCCTTGGGAATGAGCAGTTCTTC. This encodes CASSLGSDPLGNEQFF.